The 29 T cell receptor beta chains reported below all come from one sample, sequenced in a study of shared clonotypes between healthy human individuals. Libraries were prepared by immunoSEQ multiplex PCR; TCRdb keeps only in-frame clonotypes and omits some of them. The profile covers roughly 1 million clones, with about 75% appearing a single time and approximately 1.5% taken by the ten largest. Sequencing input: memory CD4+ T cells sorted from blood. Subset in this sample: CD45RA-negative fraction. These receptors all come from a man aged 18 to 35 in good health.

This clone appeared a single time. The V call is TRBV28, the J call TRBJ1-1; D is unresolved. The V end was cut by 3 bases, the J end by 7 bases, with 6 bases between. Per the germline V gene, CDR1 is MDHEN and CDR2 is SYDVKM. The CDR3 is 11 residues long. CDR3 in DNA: TGTGCCAGCAGTTTGGATCTTGAAGCTTTCTTT. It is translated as CASSLDLEAFF.

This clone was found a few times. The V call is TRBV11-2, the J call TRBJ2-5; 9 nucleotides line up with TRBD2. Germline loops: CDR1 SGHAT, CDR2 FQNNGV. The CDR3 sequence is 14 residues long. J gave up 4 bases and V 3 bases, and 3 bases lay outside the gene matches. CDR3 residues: CASSFSGRGETQYF. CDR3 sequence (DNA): TGTGCCAGCAGCTTTAGCGGGAGAGGAGAGACCCAGTACTTC.

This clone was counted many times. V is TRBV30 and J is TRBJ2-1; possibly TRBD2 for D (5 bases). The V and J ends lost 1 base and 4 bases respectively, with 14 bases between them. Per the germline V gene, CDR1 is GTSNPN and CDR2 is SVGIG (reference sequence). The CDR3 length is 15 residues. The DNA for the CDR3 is TGTGCCTGGAGTGGGGGATTGGGAGCGTACAATGAGCAGTTCTTC. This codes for CAWSGGLGAYNEQFF.

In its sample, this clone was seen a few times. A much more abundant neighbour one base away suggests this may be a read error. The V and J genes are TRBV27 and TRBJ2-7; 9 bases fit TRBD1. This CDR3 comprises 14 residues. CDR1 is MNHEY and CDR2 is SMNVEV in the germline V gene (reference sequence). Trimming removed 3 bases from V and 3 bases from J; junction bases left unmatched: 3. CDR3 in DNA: TGTGCCAGCAGTTTTCTGGGACAGGGCTACGAGCAGTACTTC. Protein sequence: CASSFLGQGYEQYF.

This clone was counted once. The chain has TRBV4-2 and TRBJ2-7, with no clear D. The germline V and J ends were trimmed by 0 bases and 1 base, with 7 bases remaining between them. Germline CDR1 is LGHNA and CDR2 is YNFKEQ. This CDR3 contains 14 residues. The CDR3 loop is CASSQDTPSYEQYF. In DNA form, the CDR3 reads TGTGCCAGCAGCCAAGATACCCCATCCTACGAGCAGTACTTC.

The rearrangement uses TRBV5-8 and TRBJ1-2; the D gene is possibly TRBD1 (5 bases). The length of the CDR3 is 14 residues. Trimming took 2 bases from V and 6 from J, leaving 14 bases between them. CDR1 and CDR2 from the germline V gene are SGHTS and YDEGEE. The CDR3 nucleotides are TGTGCCAGCAGCTTAAGGGGCAAGGGGCATGGCTACACCTTC. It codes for CASSLRGKGHGYTF.

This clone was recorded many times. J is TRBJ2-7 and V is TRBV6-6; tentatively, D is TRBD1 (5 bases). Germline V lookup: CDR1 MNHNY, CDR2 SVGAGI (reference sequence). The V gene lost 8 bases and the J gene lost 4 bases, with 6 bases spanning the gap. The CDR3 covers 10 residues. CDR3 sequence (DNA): TGTGCCAGCGGGGCGTACGAGCAGTACTTC. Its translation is CASGAYEQYF.

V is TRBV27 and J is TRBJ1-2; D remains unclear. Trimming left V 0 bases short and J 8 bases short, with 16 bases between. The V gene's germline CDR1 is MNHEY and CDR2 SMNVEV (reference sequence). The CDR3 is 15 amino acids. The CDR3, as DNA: TGTGCCAGCAGTTTATCCTCCAGATACTCGGGGGGCTACACCTTC. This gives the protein CASSLSSRYSGGYTF.

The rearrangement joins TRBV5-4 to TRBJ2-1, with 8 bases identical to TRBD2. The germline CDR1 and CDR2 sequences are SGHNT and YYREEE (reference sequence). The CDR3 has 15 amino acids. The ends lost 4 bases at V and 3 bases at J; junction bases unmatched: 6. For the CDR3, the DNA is TGTGCCAGCAGCGCTACTAGCGGTGACTACAATGAGCAGTTCTTC. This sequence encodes CASSATSGDYNEQFF.

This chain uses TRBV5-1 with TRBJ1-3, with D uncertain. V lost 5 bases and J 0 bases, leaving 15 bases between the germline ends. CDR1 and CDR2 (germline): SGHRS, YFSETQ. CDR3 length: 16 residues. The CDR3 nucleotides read TGCGCCAGCAGAGCGAGGGCCGTCACCTCTGGAAACACCATATATTTT. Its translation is CASRARAVTSGNTIYF.

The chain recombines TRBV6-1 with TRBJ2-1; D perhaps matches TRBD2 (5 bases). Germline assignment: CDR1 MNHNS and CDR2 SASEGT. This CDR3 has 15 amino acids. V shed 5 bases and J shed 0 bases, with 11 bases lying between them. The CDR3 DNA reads TGTGCCAGCAGTATTGACCGGGGCTCCTACAATGAGCAGTTCTTC. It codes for CASSIDRGSYNEQFF.

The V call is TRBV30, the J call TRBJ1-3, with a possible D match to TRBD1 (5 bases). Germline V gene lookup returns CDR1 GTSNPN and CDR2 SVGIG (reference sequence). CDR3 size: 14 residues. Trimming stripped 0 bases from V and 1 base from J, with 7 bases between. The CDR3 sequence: CAWSVPGSGNTIYF. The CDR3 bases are TGTGCCTGGAGTGTACCAGGGTCTGGAAACACCATATATTTT.

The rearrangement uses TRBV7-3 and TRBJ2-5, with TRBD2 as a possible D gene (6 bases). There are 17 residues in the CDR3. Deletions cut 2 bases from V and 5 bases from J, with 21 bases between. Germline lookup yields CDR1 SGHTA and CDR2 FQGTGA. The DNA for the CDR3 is TGTGCCAGCAGCTTAGGGGACGGGACTTACGAAGGGGAGACCCAGTACTTC. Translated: CASSLGDGTYEGETQYF.

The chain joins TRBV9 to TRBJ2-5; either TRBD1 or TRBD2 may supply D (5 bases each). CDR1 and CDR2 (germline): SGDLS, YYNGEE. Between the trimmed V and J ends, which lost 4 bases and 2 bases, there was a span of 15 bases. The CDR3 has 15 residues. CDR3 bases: TGTGCCAGCAGCCCAGGGAGCAGCCAGCAAGAGACCCAGTACTTC. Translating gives CASSPGSSQQETQYF.

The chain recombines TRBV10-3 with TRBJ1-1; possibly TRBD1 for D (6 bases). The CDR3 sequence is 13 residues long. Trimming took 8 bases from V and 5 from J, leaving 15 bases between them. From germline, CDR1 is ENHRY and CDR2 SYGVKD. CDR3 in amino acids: CAIRRGEGTEAFF. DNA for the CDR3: TGTGCCATCCGGAGGGGGGAGGGGACTGAAGCTTTCTTT.

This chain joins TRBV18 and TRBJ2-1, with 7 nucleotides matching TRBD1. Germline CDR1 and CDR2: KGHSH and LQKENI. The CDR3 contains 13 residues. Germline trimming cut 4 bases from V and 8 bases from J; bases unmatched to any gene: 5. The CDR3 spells CASSQGQVHEQFF. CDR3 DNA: TGTGCCAGCTCACAAGGACAGGTCCATGAGCAGTTCTTC.

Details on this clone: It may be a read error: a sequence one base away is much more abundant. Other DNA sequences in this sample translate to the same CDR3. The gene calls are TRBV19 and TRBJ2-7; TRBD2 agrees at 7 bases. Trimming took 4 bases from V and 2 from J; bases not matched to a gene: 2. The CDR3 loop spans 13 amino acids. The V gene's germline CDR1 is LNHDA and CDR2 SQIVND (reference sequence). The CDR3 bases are TGTGCCAGTAGTACAAGCGGGGCCTACGAGCAGTACTTC. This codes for CASSTSGAYEQYF. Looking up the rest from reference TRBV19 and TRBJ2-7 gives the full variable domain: DGGITQSPKYLFRKEGQNVTLSCEQNLNHDAMYWYRQDPGQGLRLIYYSQIVNDFQKGDIAEGYSVSREKKESFPLTVTSAQKNPTAFYLCASSTSGAYEQYFGPGTRLTVT.

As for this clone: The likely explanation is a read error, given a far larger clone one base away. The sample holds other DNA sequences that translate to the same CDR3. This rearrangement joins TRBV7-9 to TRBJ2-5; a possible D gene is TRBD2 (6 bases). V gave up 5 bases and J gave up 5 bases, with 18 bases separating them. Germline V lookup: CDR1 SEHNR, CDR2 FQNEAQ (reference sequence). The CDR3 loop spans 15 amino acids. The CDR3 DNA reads TGTGCCAGCAGCCCCGGGACTTTAGGGCCTGAGACCCAGTACTTC. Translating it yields CASSPGTLGPETQYF.

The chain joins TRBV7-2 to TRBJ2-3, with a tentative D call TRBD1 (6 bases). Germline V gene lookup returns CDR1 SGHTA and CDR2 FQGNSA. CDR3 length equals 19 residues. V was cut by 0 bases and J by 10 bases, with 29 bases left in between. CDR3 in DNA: TGTGCCAGCAGCTTAGCCCTGGTGGGGGCCCTCCTGAATTCAATAGCGCAGTATTTT. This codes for CASSLALVGALLNSIAQYF.

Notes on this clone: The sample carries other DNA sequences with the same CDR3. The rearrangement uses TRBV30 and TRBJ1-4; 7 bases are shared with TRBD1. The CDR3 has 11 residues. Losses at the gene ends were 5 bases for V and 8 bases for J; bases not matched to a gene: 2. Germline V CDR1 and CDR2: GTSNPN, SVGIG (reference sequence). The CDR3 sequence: CAWGQDEKLFF. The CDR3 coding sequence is TGTGCCTGGGGACAGGACGAAAAACTGTTTTTT.

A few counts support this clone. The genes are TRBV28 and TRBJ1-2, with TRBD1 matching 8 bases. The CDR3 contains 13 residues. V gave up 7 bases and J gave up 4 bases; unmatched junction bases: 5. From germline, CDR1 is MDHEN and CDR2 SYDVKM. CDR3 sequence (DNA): TGTGCCAGCACAGGGGGCGCAAGCTATGGCTACACCTTC. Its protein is CASTGGASYGYTF.

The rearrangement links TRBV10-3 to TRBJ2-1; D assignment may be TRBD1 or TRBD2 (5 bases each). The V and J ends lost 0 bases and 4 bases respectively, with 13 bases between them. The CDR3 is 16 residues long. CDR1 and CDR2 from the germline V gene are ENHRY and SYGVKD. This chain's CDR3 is CAISESGPGLYNEQFF. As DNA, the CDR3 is TGTGCCATCAGTGAGTCGGGACCTGGTCTGTACAATGAGCAGTTCTTC.

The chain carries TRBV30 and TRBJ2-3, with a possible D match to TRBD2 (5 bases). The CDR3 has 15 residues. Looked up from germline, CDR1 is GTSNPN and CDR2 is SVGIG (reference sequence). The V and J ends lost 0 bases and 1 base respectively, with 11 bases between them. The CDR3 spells CAWSVPGSGTDTQYF. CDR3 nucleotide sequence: TGTGCCTGGAGTGTACCGGGGTCTGGCACAGATACGCAGTATTTT.

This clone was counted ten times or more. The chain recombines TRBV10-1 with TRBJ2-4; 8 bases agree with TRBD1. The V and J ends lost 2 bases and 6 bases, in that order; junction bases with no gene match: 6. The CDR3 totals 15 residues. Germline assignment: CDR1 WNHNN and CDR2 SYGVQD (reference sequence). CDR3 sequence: CASSENQGAGNIQYF. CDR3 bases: TGCGCCAGCAGTGAGAACCAGGGGGCAGGAAACATTCAGTACTTC.

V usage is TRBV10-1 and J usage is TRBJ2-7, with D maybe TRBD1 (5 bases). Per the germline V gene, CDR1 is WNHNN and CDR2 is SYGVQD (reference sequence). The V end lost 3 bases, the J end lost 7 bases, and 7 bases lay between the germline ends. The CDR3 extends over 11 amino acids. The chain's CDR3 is CASSDRDEQYF. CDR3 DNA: TGCGCCAGCAGTGACAGGGATGAGCAGTACTTC.

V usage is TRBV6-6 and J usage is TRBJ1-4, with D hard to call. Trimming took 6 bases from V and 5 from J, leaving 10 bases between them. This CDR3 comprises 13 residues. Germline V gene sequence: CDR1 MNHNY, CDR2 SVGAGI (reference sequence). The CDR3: CASSSRGNEKLFF. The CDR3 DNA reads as TGTGCCAGCAGCTCCCGGGGAAATGAAAAACTGTTTTTT.

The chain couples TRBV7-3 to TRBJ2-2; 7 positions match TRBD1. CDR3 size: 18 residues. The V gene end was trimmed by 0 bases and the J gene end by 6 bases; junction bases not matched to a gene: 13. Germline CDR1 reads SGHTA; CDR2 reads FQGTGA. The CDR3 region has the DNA TGTGCCAGCAGCTTAACCTATGAGGGTAAGAGGGGGCCCGGGGAGCTGTTTTTT. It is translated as CASSLTYEGKRGPGELFF.

CDR3 nucleotides: TGTGCCAGCAGCTTAAAACTAGCGGCCCCGCTCCCCTACGAGCAGTACTTC. Amino acid sequence: CASSLKLAAPLPYEQYF. The chain links TRBV7-6 to TRBJ2-7; the match to TRBD2 covers 8 bases. Germline CDR1 reads SGHVS; CDR2 reads FNYEAQ. The junction had 11 bases not matched to a gene; V was cut back by 2 bases and J by 2 bases. The CDR3 extends over 17 amino acids.

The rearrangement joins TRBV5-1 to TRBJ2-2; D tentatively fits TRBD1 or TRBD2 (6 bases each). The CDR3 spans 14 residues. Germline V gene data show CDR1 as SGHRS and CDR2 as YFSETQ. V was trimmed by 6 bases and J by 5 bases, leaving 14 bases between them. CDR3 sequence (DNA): TGCGCCAGCACGGAACAGGGAGGAACCGGGGAGCTGTTTTTT. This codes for CASTEQGGTGELFF.